The clone carrying this T cell receptor beta chain was detected only a few times. Antigen specificity is unknown. Amplification of TCR beta CDR3 regions used RNA as the template. HTBI primers were employed in a first-round RT-PCR of the TCR CDR3. TCRdb fed the multiplex PCR reads into MiXCR, producing one record per CDR3 protein. The sample lists 800,000 or so distinct CDR3 sequences; 35% to 45% were seen once. In patients aged 18 to 65, hyperthyroidism was newly diagnosed, with duration under 2 months. Germline lookup yields CDR1 SGHVS and CDR2 FQNEAQ. With V trimmed by 2 bases and J by 8 bases, 7 bases remained unmatched. The CDR3 length is 15 residues. The data belong to a study of T cells in Graves' hyperthyroidism and ophthalmopathy. Points from the study as a whole: A model built on 13 V-J features separated ophthalmopathy from stable hyperthyroidism. Blood also held most thyroid clonotypes expanded beyond 0.001. Onset of ophthalmopathy came a median approximately 6.9 months after the model predicted it.

Material for sequencing was blood. The TCR sequence derives from a man between 18 and 29 years old with Graves' hyperthyroidism. The chain has TRBV7-8 and TRBJ1-4, with TRBD1 identical over 8 bases. The CDR3 is CASSLHWTGLEKLFF. The CDR3 DNA follows: TGTGCCAGCAGCTTACACTGGACAGGGTTGGAAAAACTGTTTTTT.